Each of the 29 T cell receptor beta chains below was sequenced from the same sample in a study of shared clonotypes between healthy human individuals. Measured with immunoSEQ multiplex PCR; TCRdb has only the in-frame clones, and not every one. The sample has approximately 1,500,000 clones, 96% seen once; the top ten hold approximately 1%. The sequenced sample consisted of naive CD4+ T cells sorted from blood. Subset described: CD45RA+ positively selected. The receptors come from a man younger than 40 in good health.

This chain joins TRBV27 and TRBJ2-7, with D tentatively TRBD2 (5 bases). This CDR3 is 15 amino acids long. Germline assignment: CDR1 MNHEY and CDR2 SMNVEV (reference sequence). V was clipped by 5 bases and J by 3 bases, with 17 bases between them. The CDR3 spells CASSNSPRRVYEQYF. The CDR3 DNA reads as TGTGCCAGCAGTAACTCACCACGGCGGGTCTACGAGCAGTACTTC.

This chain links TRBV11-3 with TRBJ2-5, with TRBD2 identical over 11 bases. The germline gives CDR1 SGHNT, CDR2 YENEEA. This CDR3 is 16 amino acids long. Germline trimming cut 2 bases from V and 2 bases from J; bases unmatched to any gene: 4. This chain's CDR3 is CASSLRLAGSQETQYF. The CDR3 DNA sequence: TGTGCCAGCAGCTTAAGACTAGCGGGGTCACAAGAGACCCAGTACTTC.

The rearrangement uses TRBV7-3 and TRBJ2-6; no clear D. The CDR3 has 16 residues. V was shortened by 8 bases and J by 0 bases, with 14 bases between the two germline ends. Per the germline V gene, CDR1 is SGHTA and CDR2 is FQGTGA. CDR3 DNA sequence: TGTGCCAGCCAGAAGGGCACCGTCTCTGGGGCCAACGTCCTGACTTTC. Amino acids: CASQKGTVSGANVLTF.

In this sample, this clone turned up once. CDR3 sequence: CASSTRQAYEQYF. CDR3 sequence (DNA): TGTGCCAGCAGCACCCGACAGGCCTACGAGCAGTACTTC. The chain combines TRBV7-9 with TRBJ2-7; TRBD1 is a possible D gene (6 bases). V lost 5 bases to trimming and J lost 2 bases, with 10 bases between them. CDR1 and CDR2 from the germline V gene are SEHNR and FQNEAQ (reference sequence). CDR3 length equals 13 residues.

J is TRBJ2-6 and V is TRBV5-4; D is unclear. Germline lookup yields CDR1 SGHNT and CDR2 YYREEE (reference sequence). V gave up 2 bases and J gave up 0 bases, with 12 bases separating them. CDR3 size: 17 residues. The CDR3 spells CASSFPGVGSGANVLTF. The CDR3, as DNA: TGTGCCAGCAGCTTTCCGGGTGTGGGCTCTGGGGCCAACGTCCTGACTTTC.

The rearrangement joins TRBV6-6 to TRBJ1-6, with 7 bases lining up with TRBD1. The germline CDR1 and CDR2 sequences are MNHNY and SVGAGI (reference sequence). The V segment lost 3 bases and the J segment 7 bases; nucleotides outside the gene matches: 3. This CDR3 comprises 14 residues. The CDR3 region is CASSYRDRNSPLHF. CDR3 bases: TGTGCCAGCAGTTATAGGGACAGAAATTCACCCCTCCACTTT.

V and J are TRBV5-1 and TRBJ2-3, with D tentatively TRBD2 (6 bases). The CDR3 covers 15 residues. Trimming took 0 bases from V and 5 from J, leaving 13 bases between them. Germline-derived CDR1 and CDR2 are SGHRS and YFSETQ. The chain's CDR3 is CASSLESRELDTQYF. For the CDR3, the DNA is TGCGCCAGCAGCTTGGAGAGTCGGGAGTTAGATACGCAGTATTTT.

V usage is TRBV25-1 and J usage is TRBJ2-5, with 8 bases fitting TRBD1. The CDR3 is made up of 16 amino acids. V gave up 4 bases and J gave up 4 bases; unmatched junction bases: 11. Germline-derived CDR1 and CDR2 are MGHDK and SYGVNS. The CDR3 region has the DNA TGTGCCAGCAGTGGCCCCCCTACTGGGACAGGAGAGACCCAGTACTTC. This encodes CASSGPPTGTGETQYF. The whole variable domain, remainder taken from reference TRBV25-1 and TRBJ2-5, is EADIYQTPRYLVIGTGKKITLECSQTMGHDKMYWYQQDPGMELHLIHYSYGVNSTEKGDLSSESTVSRIRTEHFPLTLESARPSHTSQYLCASSGPPTGTGETQYFGPGTRLLVL.

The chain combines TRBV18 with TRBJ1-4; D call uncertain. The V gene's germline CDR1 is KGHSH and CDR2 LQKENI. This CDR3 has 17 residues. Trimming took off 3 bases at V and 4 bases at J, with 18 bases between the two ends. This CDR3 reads CASSPRPPGRINEKLFF. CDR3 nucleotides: TGTGCCAGCTCACCTCGGCCCCCCGGACGGATTAATGAAAAACTGTTTTTT. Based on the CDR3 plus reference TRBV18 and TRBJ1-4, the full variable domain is NAGVMQNPRHLVRRRGQEARLRCSPMKGHSHVYWYRQLPEEGLKFMVYLQKENIIDESGMPKERFSAEFPKEGPSILRIQQVVRGDSAAYFCASSPRPPGRINEKLFFGSGTQLSVL.

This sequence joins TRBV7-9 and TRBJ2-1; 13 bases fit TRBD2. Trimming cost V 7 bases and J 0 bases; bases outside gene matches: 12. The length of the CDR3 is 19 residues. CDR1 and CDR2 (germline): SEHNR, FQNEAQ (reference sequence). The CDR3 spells CASTRTSGSLENSYNEQFF. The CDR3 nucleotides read TGTGCCAGCACCCGGACTAGCGGGAGTTTAGAAAACTCCTACAATGAGCAGTTCTTC.

In nucleotides, the CDR3 is TGTGCCAGCAGTTTACCCCGGCCCCTAGAAATGTACTTC. It codes for CASSLPRPLEMYF. The chain has TRBV28 and TRBJ2-7; D uncertain. Germline V gives CDR1 MDHEN, CDR2 SYDVKM. V gave up 2 bases and J gave up 12 bases, with 17 bases separating them. The CDR3 spans 13 residues.

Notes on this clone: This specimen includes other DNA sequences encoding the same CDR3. The CDR3 region has the DNA TGTGCCAGCAGCGTAGGATTGGGGGGCAATGAGCAGTTCTTC. This sequence encodes CASSVGLGGNEQFF. The rearrangement joins TRBV9 to TRBJ2-1; a weak D match, TRBD2 (6 bases). The V end was cut by 0 bases, the J end by 6 bases, with 10 bases between. The CDR3 extends over 14 amino acids. Germline CDR1 SGDLS, CDR2 YYNGEE.

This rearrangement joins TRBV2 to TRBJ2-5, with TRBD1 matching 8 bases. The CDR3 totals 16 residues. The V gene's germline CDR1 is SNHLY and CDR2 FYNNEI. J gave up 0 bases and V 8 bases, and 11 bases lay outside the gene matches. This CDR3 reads CASAPDRASNQETQYF. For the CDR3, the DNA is TGTGCCAGCGCACCGGACAGGGCGTCAAACCAAGAGACCCAGTACTTC.

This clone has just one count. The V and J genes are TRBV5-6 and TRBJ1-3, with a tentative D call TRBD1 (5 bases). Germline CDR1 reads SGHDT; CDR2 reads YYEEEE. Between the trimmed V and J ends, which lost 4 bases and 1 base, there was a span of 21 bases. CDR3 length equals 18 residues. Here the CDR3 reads CASSEGWGLRLSGNTIYF. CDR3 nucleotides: TGTGCCAGCAGCGAGGGTTGGGGACTCAGGTTGTCTGGAAACACCATATATTTT.

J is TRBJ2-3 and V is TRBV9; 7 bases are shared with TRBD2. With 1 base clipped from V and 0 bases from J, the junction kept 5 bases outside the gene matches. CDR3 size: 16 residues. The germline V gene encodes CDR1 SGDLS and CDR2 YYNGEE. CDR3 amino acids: CASSVIAGPSTDTQYF. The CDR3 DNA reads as TGTGCCAGCAGCGTAATAGCGGGCCCTAGCACAGATACGCAGTATTTT.

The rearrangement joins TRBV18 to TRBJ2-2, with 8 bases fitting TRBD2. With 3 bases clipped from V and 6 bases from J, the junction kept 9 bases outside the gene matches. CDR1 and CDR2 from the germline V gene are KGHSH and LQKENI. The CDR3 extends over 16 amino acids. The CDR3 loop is CASSPAAAGAPGELFF. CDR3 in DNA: TGTGCCAGCTCACCTGCGGCAGCGGGAGCCCCCGGGGAGCTGTTTTTT. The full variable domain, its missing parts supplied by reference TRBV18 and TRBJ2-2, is NAGVMQNPRHLVRRRGQEARLRCSPMKGHSHVYWYRQLPEEGLKFMVYLQKENIIDESGMPKERFSAEFPKEGPSILRIQQVVRGDSAAYFCASSPAAAGAPGELFFGEGSRLTVL.

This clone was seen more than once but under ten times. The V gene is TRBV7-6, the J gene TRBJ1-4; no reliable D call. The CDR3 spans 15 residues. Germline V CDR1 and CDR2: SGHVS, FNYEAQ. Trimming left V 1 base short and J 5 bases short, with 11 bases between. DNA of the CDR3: TGTGCCAGCAGCTTAGGAACGAGGTGGAATGAAAAACTGTTTTTT. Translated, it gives CASSLGTRWNEKLFF. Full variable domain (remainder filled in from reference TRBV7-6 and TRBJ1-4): GAGVSQSPRYKVTKRGQDVALRCDPISGHVSLYWYRQALGQGPEFLTYFNYEAQQDKSGLPNDRFSAERPEGSISTLTIQRTEQRDSAMYRCASSLGTRWNEKLFFGSGTQLSVL.

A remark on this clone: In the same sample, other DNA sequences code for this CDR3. CDR3 coding DNA: TGTGCCATCAGGGACAGGGAAAACCAGCCCCAGCATTTT. The encoded protein is CAIRDRENQPQHF. This chain connects TRBV10-3 to TRBJ1-5; the match to TRBD1 covers 8 bases. The V segment lost 6 bases and the J segment 7 bases; nucleotides outside the gene matches: 5. From germline, CDR1 is ENHRY and CDR2 SYGVKD. The CDR3 loop spans 13 amino acids.

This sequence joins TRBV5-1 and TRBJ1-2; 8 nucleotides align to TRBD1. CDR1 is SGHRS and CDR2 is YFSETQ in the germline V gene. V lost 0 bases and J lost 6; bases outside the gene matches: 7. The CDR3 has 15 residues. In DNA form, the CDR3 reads TGCGCCAGCAGCTTGGGACAGGGGAGTAGCCATGGCTACACCTTC. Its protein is CASSLGQGSSHGYTF.

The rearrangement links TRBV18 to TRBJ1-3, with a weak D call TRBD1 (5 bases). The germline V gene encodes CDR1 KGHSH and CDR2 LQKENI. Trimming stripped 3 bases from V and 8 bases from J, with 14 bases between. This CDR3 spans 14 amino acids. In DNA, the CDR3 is TGTGCCAGCTCACCGCAGAGGACAACGGACACCATATATTTT. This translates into CASSPQRTTDTIYF.

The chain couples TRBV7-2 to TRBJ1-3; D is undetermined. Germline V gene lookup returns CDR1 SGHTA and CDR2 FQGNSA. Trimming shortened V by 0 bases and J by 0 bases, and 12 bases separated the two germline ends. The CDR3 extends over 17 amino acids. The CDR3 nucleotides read TGTGCCAGCAGCTTAGCCCCTCCCAGCCCCTCTGGAAACACCATATATTTT. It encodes CASSLAPPSPSGNTIYF.

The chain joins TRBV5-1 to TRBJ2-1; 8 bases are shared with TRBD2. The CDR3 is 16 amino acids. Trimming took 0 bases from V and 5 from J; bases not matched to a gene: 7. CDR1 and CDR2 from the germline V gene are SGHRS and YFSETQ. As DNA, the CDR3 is TGCGCCAGCAGCTTGGAAGACAGCGGGGGTGACAATGAGCAGTTCTTC. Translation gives CASSLEDSGGDNEQFF.

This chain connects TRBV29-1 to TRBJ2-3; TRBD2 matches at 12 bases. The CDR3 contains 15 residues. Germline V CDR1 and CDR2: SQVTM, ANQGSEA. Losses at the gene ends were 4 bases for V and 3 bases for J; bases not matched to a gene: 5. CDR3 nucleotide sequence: TGCAGCGTTGTGACTAGCGGGAGAGGTACAGATACGCAGTATTTT. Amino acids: CSVVTSGRGTDTQYF.

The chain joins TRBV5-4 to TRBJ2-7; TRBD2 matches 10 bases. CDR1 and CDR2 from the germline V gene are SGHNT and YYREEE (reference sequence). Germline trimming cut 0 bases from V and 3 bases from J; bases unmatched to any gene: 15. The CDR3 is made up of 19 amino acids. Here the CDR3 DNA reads TGTGCCAGCAGCTTGGCCCGTGTAGAAAAGCGGGAGGGCGTCTACGAGCAGTACTTC. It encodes CASSLARVEKREGVYEQYF.

Written as DNA, the CDR3 is TGTGCCAGCAGCCCCCGGTGGGGCTCCTACAATGAGCAGTTCTTC. This gives the protein CASSPRWGSYNEQFF. This chain links TRBV9 with TRBJ2-1; D not resolved. CDR3 size: 15 residues. In germline, CDR1 is SGDLS, CDR2 YYNGEE. The V end was cut by 4 bases, the J end by 0 bases, with 11 bases between.

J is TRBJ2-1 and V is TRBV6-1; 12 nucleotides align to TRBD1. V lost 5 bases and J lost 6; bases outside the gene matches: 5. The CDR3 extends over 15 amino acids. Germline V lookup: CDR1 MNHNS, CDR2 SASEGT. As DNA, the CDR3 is TGTGCCAGCAGTTTTGGGACAGGGGGCCCCAATGAGCAGTTCTTC. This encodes CASSFGTGGPNEQFF.

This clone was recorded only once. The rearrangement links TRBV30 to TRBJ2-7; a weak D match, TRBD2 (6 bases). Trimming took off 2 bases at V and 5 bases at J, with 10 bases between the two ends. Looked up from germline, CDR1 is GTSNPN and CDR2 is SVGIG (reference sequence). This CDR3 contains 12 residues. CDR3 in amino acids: CAWSPGGNEQYF. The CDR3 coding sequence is TGTGCCTGGAGTCCCGGAGGGAACGAGCAGTACTTC.

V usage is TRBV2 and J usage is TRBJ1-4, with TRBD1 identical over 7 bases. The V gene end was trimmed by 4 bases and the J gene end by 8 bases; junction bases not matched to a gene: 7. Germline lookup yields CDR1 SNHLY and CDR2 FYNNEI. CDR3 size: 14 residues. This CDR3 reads CASSGITGEEKLFF. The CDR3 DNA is TGTGCCAGCAGTGGTATTACAGGGGAGGAAAAACTGTTTTTT.

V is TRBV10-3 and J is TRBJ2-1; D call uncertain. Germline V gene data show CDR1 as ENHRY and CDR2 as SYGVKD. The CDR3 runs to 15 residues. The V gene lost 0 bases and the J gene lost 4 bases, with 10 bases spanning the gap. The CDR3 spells CAISESGALYNEQFF. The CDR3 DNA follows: TGTGCCATCAGTGAGTCGGGCGCCCTTTACAATGAGCAGTTCTTC.